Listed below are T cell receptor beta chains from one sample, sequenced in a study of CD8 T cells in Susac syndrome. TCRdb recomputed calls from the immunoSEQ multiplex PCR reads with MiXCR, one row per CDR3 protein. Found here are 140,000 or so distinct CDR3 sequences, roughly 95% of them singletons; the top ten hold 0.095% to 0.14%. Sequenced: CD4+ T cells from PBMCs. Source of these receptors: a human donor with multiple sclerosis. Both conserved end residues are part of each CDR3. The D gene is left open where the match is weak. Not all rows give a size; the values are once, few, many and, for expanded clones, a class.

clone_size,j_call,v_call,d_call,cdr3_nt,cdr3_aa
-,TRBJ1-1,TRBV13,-,TGTGCCAGCAGCTTAGTGGCAGGACTTGAAGCTTTCTTT,CASSLVAGLEAFF
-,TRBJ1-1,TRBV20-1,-,TGCAGCATAACAGGGCACACTGAAGCTTTCTTT,CSITGHTEAFF
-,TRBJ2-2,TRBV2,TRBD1,TGTGCCAGCAGTGACGACAGGGGAGACACCGGGGAGCTGTTTTTT,CASSDDRGDTGELFF
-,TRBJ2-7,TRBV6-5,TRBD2,TGTGCCAGCAGTTACCTCAACCTACTAGCGCACTCCTACGAGCAGTACTTC,CASSYLNLLAHSYEQYF
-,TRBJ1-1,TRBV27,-,TGTGCCAGCAGCCTAGACGACAGGAGGGGGAACACTGAAGCTTTCTTT,CASSLDDRRGNTEAFF
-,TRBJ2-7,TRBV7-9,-,TGTGCCAGCAGCTTAAAATGGTACGAGCAGTACTTC,CASSLKWYEQYF
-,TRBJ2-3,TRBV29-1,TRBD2,TGCAGCGTCTCAGATCTCATACTAGCGGGAGGGAGCACAGATACGCAGTATTTT,CSVSDLILAGGSTDTQYF
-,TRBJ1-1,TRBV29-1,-,TGCAGCGTTGTGGAGATTGCAGCTTTCTTT,CSVVEIAAFF
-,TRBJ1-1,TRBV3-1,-,TGTGCCAGCAGCCAAGAGCTGCGGGGGGGGACGAACACTGAAGCTTTCTTT,CASSQELRGGTNTEAFF
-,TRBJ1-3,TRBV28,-,TGTGCCAGCCGCGGAACAGGGTCGGGAGGAAACACCATATATTTT,CASRGTGSGGNTIYF
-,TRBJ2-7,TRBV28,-,TGTGCCAGCAGTTTAGACGGTCCCCGCTCCTACGAGCAGTACTTC,CASSLDGPRSYEQYF
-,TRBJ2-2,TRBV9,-,TGTGCCAGCAGCGTAGCAGAGACCGGGGAGCTGTTTTTT,CASSVAETGELFF
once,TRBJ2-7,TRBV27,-,TGTGCCAGCAGGATACTACAGGGCCCGGGGGAGCAGTACTTC,CASRILQGPGEQYF
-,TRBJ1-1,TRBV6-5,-,TGTGCCAGCAGTTACTTACAGGGTCATGGTGAAGCTTTCTTT,CASSYLQGHGEAFF
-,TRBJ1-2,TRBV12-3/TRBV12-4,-,TGTGCCAGCAGTTTCCGTGGTGGCTACACCTTC,CASSFRGGYTF
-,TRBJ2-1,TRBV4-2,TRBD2,TGTGCCAGCAGCCAAGATACTAGCGGGAGCGCGTACAATGAGCAGTTCTTC,CASSQDTSGSAYNEQFF
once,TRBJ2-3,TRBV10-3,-,TGTGCCACCACTAGCACAGATACGCAGTATTTT,CATTSTDTQYF
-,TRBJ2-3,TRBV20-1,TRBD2,TGCAGTGCTCGGGGGGGGACCAAGACAGATACGCAGTATTTT,CSARGGTKTDTQYF
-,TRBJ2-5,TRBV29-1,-,TGCAGCGTCCTCGGTCTCGTAGCGGAGACCCAGTACTTC,CSVLGLVAETQYF
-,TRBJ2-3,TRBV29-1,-,TGCAGCCATCGGGGGAAAGGAGATACGCAGTATTTT,CSHRGKGDTQYF
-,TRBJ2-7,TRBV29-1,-,TGCAGCGTGGTTGACGGAAGCTCCTACGAGCAGTACTTC,CSVVDGSSYEQYF
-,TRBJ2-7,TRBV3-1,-,TGTGCCAGCAGCCAACAGACACTCCCGGCGTACGAGCAGTACTTC,CASSQQTLPAYEQYF
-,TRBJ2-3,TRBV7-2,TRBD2,TGTGCCAGCAGCTTAGGTTGGCGGGGGGGCCACCCAGATACGCAGTATTTT,CASSLGWRGGHPDTQYF
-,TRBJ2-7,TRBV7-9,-,TGTGCCAGCAGCTTAGCAAGGGACTTACACTACGAGCAGTACTTC,CASSLARDLHYEQYF
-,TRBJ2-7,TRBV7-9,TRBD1,TGTGCCAGCAGGACGGGACAGTCCTACGAGCAGTACTTC,CASRTGQSYEQYF
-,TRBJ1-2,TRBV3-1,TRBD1,TGTGCCAGCAGGCTGGGACAGGGTGATGGCTACACCTTC,CASRLGQGDGYTF
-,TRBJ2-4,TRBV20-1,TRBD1,TGCAGTGCTAGATCCCCCGACAGGGCAAAAAACATTCAGTACTTC,CSARSPDRAKNIQYF
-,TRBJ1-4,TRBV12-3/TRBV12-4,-,TGTGCCAGCAGTTTTAGGGTCCAATCTCAAGGGGGTGAAAAACTGTTTTTT,CASSFRVQSQGGEKLFF
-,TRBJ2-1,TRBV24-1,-,TGTGCCACCAGTGACCGAGGACGGGACTACAATGAGCAGTTCTTC,CATSDRGRDYNEQFF
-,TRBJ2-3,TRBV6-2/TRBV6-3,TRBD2,TGTGCCAGCAGGCCACTAGCGGGGTCTGATACGCAGTATTTT,CASRPLAGSDTQYF
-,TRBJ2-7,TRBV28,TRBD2,TGTGCCAGCAGTTCCCCCGCGGGGGGGCTGCGCGAGCAGTACTTC,CASSSPAGGLREQYF
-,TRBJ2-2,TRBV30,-,TGTGCTCACCTCTACGTTCCCGGGGAGCTGTTTTTT,CAHLYVPGELFF
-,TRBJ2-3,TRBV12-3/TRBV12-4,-,TGTGCCAGCAGTCTCAGAGCAGGGGGGACAGATACGCAGTATTTT,CASSLRAGGTDTQYF
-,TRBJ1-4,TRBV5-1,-,TGCGCCAGCAGAGGCGGCGGACCAACTAATGAAAAACTGTTTTTT,CASRGGGPTNEKLFF
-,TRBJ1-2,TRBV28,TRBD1,TGTGCCAGCAGTCTAGAGACAGGGTCGGGCTACACCTTC,CASSLETGSGYTF
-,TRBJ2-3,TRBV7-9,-,TGTGCCAGCAGCTTAGGGGCTAGCAGCACAGATACGCAGTATTTT,CASSLGASSTDTQYF
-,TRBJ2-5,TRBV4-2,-,TGTGCCAGCAGCCACTTTGGCGATAAGGAGACCCAGTACTTC,CASSHFGDKETQYF
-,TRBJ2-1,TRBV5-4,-,TGTGCCAGCAGCTTGACAGGAGGATACAATGAGCAGTTCTTC,CASSLTGGYNEQFF
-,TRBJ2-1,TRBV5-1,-,TGCGCCAGCAGCTTGTTAGACAATGAGCAGTTCTTC,CASSLLDNEQFF
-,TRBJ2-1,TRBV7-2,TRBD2,TGTGCCAGCAGCTTGGGAACTAGCGGGAGGAGTATTGAGCAGTTCTTC,CASSLGTSGRSIEQFF
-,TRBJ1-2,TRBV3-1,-,TGTGCCAGCAGCCAAGGAGGTAATGGAGCCAGGAGCTTC,CASSQGGNGARSF
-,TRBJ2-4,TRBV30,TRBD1,TGTGCCTGGAGTGTACACAGGGGGCTTACCAAAAACATTCAGTACTTC,CAWSVHRGLTKNIQYF
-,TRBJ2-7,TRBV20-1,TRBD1,TGCAGTGCTGGACAGGGCGAGCAGTACTTC,CSAGQGEQYF
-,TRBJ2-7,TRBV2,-,TGTGCCAGCAAGGGCCTTCCCGACGAGCAGTACTTC,CASKGLPDEQYF
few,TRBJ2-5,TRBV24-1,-,TGTGCCACCAGTGACCCCGGCCCGCAAGAGACCCAGTACTTC,CATSDPGPQETQYF
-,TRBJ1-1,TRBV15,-,TGTGCCACCAGCAGAGATCAATTTGTGGGGTCGGCTAAGAACACTGAAGCTTTCTTT,CATSRDQFVGSAKNTEAFF
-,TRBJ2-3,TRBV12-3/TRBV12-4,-,TGTGCCAGCAGTCCCGACAGGCAGACTGGGACAGATACGCAGTATTTT,CASSPDRQTGTDTQYF
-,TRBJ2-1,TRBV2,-,TGTGCCAGCAGGCCCCTGGGGAGTAGCGGAGGCTACAATGAGCAGTTCTTC,CASRPLGSSGGYNEQFF
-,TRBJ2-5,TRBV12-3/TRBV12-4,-,TGTGCCAGCAAAATAGAGACCCAGTACTTC,CASKIETQYF